These T cell receptor beta chains were read from a single sample in a study of T cells after yellow fever vaccination. TCRdb ran MiXCR on the 5' RACE reads and lists one entry per CDR3 protein. The table has around 340,000 distinct CDR3 sequences, under 15% seen once. The sequenced sample was CD4+ T cells sorted from PBMCs, obtained 15 days after the yellow fever booster vaccination. The receptors were gathered from a man aged 18 to 30 who received the YFV17D yellow fever vaccine. The CDR3 runs from the conserved cysteine through the conserved F or W. A D gene is named only where the DNA matches it firmly. Not every row has a clone size; where given, it reads once, few, many or a size class.

D: NA
J: TRBJ2-7
V: TRBV7-3
size: NA
CDR3: CASSASRSSEQYF
DNA: TGTGCCAGCAGCGCATCGCGGTCCAGCGAGCAGTACTTC

D: NA
J: TRBJ1-2
V: TRBV27
size: NA
CDR3: CASTQPGSTGGYTF
DNA: TGTGCCAGCACCCAACCCGGGTCGACGGGCGGCTACACCTTC

D: NA
J: TRBJ1-5
V: TRBV10-3
size: few
CDR3: CAISDGGQPQHF
DNA: TGTGCCATCAGTGATGGTGGGCAGCCCCAGCATTTT

D: NA
J: TRBJ2-7
V: TRBV4-3
size: NA
CDR3: CASSRLVGTSTYEQYF
DNA: TGCGCCAGCAGCCGCCTCGTTGGGACATCTACCTACGAGCAGTACTTC

D: TRBD2
J: TRBJ2-1
V: TRBV7-2
size: NA
CDR3: CASSPPVAGGRDEQFF
DNA: TGTGCCAGCAGCCCCCCAGTAGCGGGGGGTCGCGATGAGCAGTTCTTC

D: NA
J: TRBJ1-5
V: TRBV10-3
size: few
CDR3: CAISRQEDQPQHF
DNA: TGTGCCATCAGCCGACAGGAGGATCAGCCCCAGCATTTT

D: NA
J: TRBJ1-2
V: TRBV2
size: NA
CDR3: CASKEKEGYGYTF
DNA: TGTGCCAGCAAAGAGAAGGAGGGCTATGGCTACACCTTC

D: NA
J: TRBJ1-2
V: TRBV20-1
size: NA
CDR3: CSARDPGRGAGFGYTF
DNA: TGCAGTGCTAGAGATCCGGGAAGGGGGGCTGGTTTTGGCTACACCTTC

D: NA
J: TRBJ1-2
V: TRBV20-1
size: NA
CDR3: CSATQGRSGYTF
DNA: TGCAGTGCTACGCAGGGTAGAAGTGGCTACACCTTC

D: NA
J: TRBJ1-4
V: TRBV20-1
size: many
CDR3: CSAGDFNEKLFF
DNA: TGCAGTGCTGGGGACTTTAATGAAAAACTGTTTTTT

D: NA
J: TRBJ1-1
V: TRBV27
size: NA
CDR3: CASSPHGRAFEAFF
DNA: TGTGCCAGCAGTCCCCACGGACGAGCTTTTGAAGCTTTCTTT

D: NA
J: TRBJ2-2
V: TRBV6-5
size: few
CDR3: CASSYDGVEELFF
DNA: TGTGCCAGCAGTTACGACGGGGTAGAGGAGCTGTTTTTT

D: NA
J: TRBJ2-1
V: TRBV9
size: few
CDR3: CASSVAMTNQYNEQFF
DNA: TGTGCCAGCAGCGTAGCTATGACTAACCAGTACAATGAGCAGTTCTTC

D: NA
J: TRBJ2-1
V: TRBV2
size: few
CDR3: CASSAGRGLSYNEQFF
DNA: TGTGCCAGCAGTGCCGGTCGGGGCCTCTCCTACAATGAGCAGTTCTTC

D: NA
J: TRBJ2-7
V: TRBV2
size: many
CDR3: CASSDRGGPSYEQYF
DNA: TGTGCCAGCAGTGATAGGGGGGGCCCCTCCTACGAGCAGTACTTC

D: NA
J: TRBJ1-2
V: TRBV12-3/TRBV12-4
size: few
CDR3: CASSSQNFYGYTF
DNA: TGTGCCAGCAGCTCCCAGAATTTCTATGGCTACACCTTC

D: NA
J: TRBJ2-3
V: TRBV24-1
size: few
CDR3: CATSGAGSGTDTQYF
DNA: TGTGCCACCAGTGGGGCGGGAAGCGGCACAGATACGCAGTATTTT

D: NA
J: TRBJ2-3
V: TRBV7-2
size: NA
CDR3: CASSSSRQDTQYF
DNA: TGTGCCAGCAGCTCCTCTCGGCAAGATACGCAGTATTTT

D: TRBD1
J: TRBJ1-3
V: TRBV4-2
size: NA
CDR3: CASSQRGLSGNTIYF
DNA: TGTGCCAGCAGCCAGAGGGGGCTCTCTGGAAACACCATATATTTT

D: NA
J: TRBJ2-1
V: TRBV20-1
size: few
CDR3: CSVERGHDNEQFF
DNA: TGCAGTGTCGAGAGGGGTCACGACAATGAGCAGTTCTTC

D: NA
J: TRBJ2-5
V: TRBV29-1
size: NA
CDR3: CSVEGQPWETQYF
DNA: TGCAGCGTTGAAGGACAGCCTTGGGAGACCCAGTACTTC

D: NA
J: TRBJ1-1
V: TRBV4-3
size: NA
CDR3: CASSQDTGVPKGLF
DNA: TGCGCCAGCAGCCAAGATACGGGCGTGCCGAAAGGTCTCTTT

D: TRBD1
J: TRBJ2-7
V: TRBV2
size: few
CDR3: CASSGTGSYEQYF
DNA: TGTGCCAGCTCCGGGACAGGCTCCTACGAGCAGTACTTC

D: NA
J: TRBJ1-6
V: TRBV7-2
size: few
CDR3: CASGFAGDSPLHF
DNA: TGTGCCAGCGGCTTCGCGGGGGATTCACCCCTCCACTTT

D: NA
J: TRBJ2-5
V: TRBV6-2/TRBV6-3
size: NA
CDR3: CASSYSLSKETQYF
DNA: TGTGCCAGCAGTTACTCTCTCAGCAAAGAGACCCAGTACTTC

D: TRBD1
J: TRBJ2-5
V: TRBV5-1
size: NA
CDR3: CASSMTGGTETQYF
DNA: TGCGCCAGCAGCATGACAGGGGGCACGGAGACCCAGTACTTC

D: NA
J: TRBJ2-3
V: TRBV6-5
size: NA
CDR3: CASSYSGGASTDTQYF
DNA: TGTGCCAGCAGTTACTCGGGGGGAGCTAGCACAGATACGCAGTATTTT

D: TRBD2
J: TRBJ2-2
V: TRBV7-2
size: NA
CDR3: CASSWSGTTSSGELFF
DNA: TGTGCCAGCAGCTGGTCCGGGACTACTTCGTCCGGGGAGCTGTTTTTT